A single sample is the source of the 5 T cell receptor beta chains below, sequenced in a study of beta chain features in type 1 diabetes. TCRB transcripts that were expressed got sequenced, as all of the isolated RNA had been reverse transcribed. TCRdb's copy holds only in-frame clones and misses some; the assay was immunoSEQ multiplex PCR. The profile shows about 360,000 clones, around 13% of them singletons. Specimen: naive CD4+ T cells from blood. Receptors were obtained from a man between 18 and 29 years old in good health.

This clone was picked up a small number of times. The CDR3 DNA sequence: TGTGCCAGCAGGACGGGAGGCGGGGCAGGGGCCAACTATGGCTACACCTTC. Translated, it gives CASRTGGGAGANYGYTF. This chain links TRBV7-2 with TRBJ1-2, with TRBD1 as a possible D gene (6 bases). Looked up from germline, CDR1 is SGHTA and CDR2 is FQGNSA. The ends were cut back, 6 bases at V and 2 bases at J, with 22 bases in the middle. There are 17 residues in the CDR3.

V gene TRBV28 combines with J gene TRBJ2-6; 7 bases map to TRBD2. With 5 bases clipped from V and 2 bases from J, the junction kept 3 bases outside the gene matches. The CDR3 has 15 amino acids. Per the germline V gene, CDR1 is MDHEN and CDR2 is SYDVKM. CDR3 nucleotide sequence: TGTGCCAGCAGTCCAGCGGGGACTGGGGCCAACGTCCTGACTTTC. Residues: CASSPAGTGANVLTF.

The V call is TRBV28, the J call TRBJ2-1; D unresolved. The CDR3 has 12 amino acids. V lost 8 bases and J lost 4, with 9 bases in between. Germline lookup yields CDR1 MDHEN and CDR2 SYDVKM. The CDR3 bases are TGTGCCAGCCAGTCGCAGTACAATGAGCAGTTCTTC. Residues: CASQSQYNEQFF.

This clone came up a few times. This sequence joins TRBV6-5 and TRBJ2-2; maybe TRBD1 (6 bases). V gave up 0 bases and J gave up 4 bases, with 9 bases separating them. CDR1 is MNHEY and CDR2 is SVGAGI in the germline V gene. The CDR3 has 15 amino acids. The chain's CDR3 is CASSYSGRGTGELFF. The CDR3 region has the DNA TGTGCCAGCAGTTACTCGGGCAGGGGCACCGGGGAGCTGTTTTTT.

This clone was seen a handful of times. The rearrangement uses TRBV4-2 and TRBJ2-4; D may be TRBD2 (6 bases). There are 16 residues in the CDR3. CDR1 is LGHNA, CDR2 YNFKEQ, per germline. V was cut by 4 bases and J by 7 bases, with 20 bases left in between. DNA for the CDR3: TGTGCCAGCAGCCCGAGGGGAGGAGACTCTACGAACATTCAGTACTTC. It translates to CASSPRGGDSTNIQYF.